This TCR beta chain was captured by sequencing in a study of T-cell memory formation after mild COVID-19. Employing constant-segment primers, 5'RACE generated TCR alpha and TCR beta cDNA libraries bearing sample barcodes and UMIs. TCRdb analysed the 5' RACE reads with MiXCR anew, one entry per CDR3 protein. The sample includes roughly 140,000 distinct CDR3 sequences, more than 13% of them seen just once. Germline CDR1 reads MNHEY; CDR2 reads SMNVEV (reference sequence). This CDR3 has 15 amino acids. With 4 bases clipped from V and 7 bases from J, the junction kept 11 bases outside the gene matches. This TCR derives from an adult woman who had mild COVID-19 (a few samples of this study predate the infection). Cell type and time point are not known. This chain joins TRBV27 and TRBJ2-3, with TRBD2 identical over 7 bases. Material: PBMCs or a T cell subset sorted from them (not recorded which). The CDR3 DNA follows: TGTGCCAGCAGTTCTGGGACTACTCGGTGGAATACGCAGTATTTT. This sequence encodes CASSSGTTRWNTQYF.